Listed below are T cell receptor beta chains from one sample, sequenced in a study of CD8 T cells in Susac syndrome. TCRdb itself ran the immunoSEQ multiplex PCR reads through MiXCR, one entry per CDR3 protein. Of 300,000 to 350,000 distinct CDR3 sequences listed, roughly 94% were seen once; the top ten hold around 0.07%. Sequencing used CD4+ T cells from PBMCs. The receptors originated from a human donor with multiple sclerosis. Each CDR3 is given with its conserved first and last residue. D genes are given only for firm matches. Clone size is shown for a subset of rows, as once, few, many or a class of expanded clone.

abundance: .; d_gene: .; j_gene: TRBJ2-3; v_gene: TRBV19; CDR3nt: TGTGCCAGTAGTCAAGAGAGAACTACAGATACGCAGTATTTT; CDR3aa: CASSQERTTDTQYF
abundance: .; d_gene: TRBD1; j_gene: TRBJ2-7; v_gene: TRBV27; CDR3nt: TGTGCCAGCAGTTCGAACAGGGGCCTGGTTTGGTACTTC; CDR3aa: CASSSNRGLVWYF
abundance: .; d_gene: TRBD2; j_gene: TRBJ2-1; v_gene: TRBV7-2; CDR3nt: TGTGCCAGCAGCTTCTATCTAGCGGGAGCGGGAGACAATGAGCAGTTCTTC; CDR3aa: CASSFYLAGAGDNEQFF
abundance: .; d_gene: TRBD2; j_gene: TRBJ2-1; v_gene: TRBV3-1; CDR3nt: TGTGCCAGCAGTAACTATGGCGGGGGCTACAATGAGCAGTTCTTC; CDR3aa: CASSNYGGGYNEQFF
abundance: .; d_gene: .; j_gene: TRBJ2-2; v_gene: TRBV7-8; CDR3nt: TGTGCCAGCAGCCGCCACCGGGACAAGACCGGGGAGCTGTTTTTT; CDR3aa: CASSRHRDKTGELFF
abundance: once; d_gene: .; j_gene: TRBJ2-2; v_gene: TRBV30; CDR3nt: TGTGCCTGGGCGGGGCGGGGACGGGACACCGGGGAGCTGTTTTTT; CDR3aa: CAWAGRGRDTGELFF
abundance: .; d_gene: .; j_gene: TRBJ2-1; v_gene: TRBV5-1; CDR3nt: TGCGCCAGCAGCTTCGGGCTGACGGATGAGCAGTTCTTC; CDR3aa: CASSFGLTDEQFF
abundance: .; d_gene: TRBD1; j_gene: TRBJ1-2; v_gene: TRBV4-1; CDR3nt: TGCGCCAGCAGCCAACAACAGGGGGTCCGGAACTATGGCTACACCTTC; CDR3aa: CASSQQQGVRNYGYTF
abundance: .; d_gene: .; j_gene: TRBJ2-1; v_gene: TRBV4-2; CDR3nt: TGTGCCAGCAGCCGGGCGCTTCAACTAAGCTACAATGAGCAGTTCTTC; CDR3aa: CASSRALQLSYNEQFF
abundance: .; d_gene: .; j_gene: TRBJ1-2; v_gene: TRBV20-1; CDR3nt: TGCAGTGGGATTTCCGCTAACTATGGCTACACCTTC; CDR3aa: CSGISANYGYTF
abundance: .; d_gene: .; j_gene: TRBJ2-5; v_gene: TRBV2; CDR3nt: TGTGCCAGCAGGCGGGCAGGGCCGCGGGGTCAAGAGACCCAGTACTTC; CDR3aa: CASRRAGPRGQETQYF
abundance: .; d_gene: TRBD1; j_gene: TRBJ2-2; v_gene: TRBV29-1; CDR3nt: TGCAGCGTGTCCGGGACAGGGGGTTTGGGCACCGGGGAGCTGTTTTTT; CDR3aa: CSVSGTGGLGTGELFF
abundance: .; d_gene: .; j_gene: TRBJ2-4; v_gene: TRBV6-1; CDR3nt: TGTGCCAGCAGTGAAGCGGTCATCTTGCTGACAGCCTGGGCCAAAAACATTCAGTACTTC; CDR3aa: CASSEAVILLTAWAKNIQYF
abundance: .; d_gene: .; j_gene: TRBJ1-2; v_gene: TRBV14; CDR3nt: TGTGCCAGCAGCCAAGATCTGCGACTCGGGGTGGGCTACACCTTC; CDR3aa: CASSQDLRLGVGYTF
abundance: .; d_gene: .; j_gene: TRBJ1-2; v_gene: TRBV20-1; CDR3nt: TGCAGTGCCGAAGACAGCCCATACTATGGCTACACCTTC; CDR3aa: CSAEDSPYYGYTF
abundance: .; d_gene: .; j_gene: TRBJ1-3; v_gene: TRBV20-1; CDR3nt: TGCAGTGCTAGACGGGACCCAGGAAACACCATATATTTT; CDR3aa: CSARRDPGNTIYF
abundance: .; d_gene: .; j_gene: TRBJ2-7; v_gene: TRBV7-2; CDR3nt: TGTGCCAGCAGCTTACTTAGGTCTGGCTACGAGCAGTACTTC; CDR3aa: CASSLLRSGYEQYF
abundance: .; d_gene: .; j_gene: TRBJ1-1; v_gene: TRBV2; CDR3nt: TGTGCCAGCTGGGGGGACACTGAAGCTTTCTTT; CDR3aa: CASWGDTEAFF
abundance: .; d_gene: .; j_gene: TRBJ2-3; v_gene: TRBV6-5; CDR3nt: TGTGCCAGCAGCCGAACTCGCACAGATACGCAGTATTTT; CDR3aa: CASSRTRTDTQYF
abundance: .; d_gene: .; j_gene: TRBJ1-2; v_gene: TRBV29-1; CDR3nt: TGCAGCGTTGCCAGTCTTCGGGGCTTTGACTATGGCTACACCTTC; CDR3aa: CSVASLRGFDYGYTF
abundance: .; d_gene: TRBD2; j_gene: TRBJ2-1; v_gene: TRBV12-3/TRBV12-4; CDR3nt: TGTGCCAGCAGTTTAAACGGCGGGGGGGCAGGGAATGAGCAGTTCTTC; CDR3aa: CASSLNGGGAGNEQFF
abundance: .; d_gene: .; j_gene: TRBJ2-1; v_gene: TRBV7-2; CDR3nt: TGTGCCAGCAGCTTAGCGGGGTGGGGCAATGAGCAGTTCTTC; CDR3aa: CASSLAGWGNEQFF
abundance: .; d_gene: TRBD1; j_gene: TRBJ1-1; v_gene: TRBV29-1; CDR3nt: TGCAGCGTCGGACAGGGAAGTATGAACACTGAAGCTTTCTTT; CDR3aa: CSVGQGSMNTEAFF
abundance: .; d_gene: TRBD1; j_gene: TRBJ2-1; v_gene: TRBV12-3/TRBV12-4; CDR3nt: TGTGCCAGCAGTGCGGGTGTCACGACAGGGGGTTTAAGGAATGAGCAGTTCTTC; CDR3aa: CASSAGVTTGGLRNEQFF
abundance: .; d_gene: .; j_gene: TRBJ1-1; v_gene: TRBV7-9; CDR3nt: TGTGCCAGCAGCTTAGATCTGGTACCGGGGATCACTGAAGCTTTCTTT; CDR3aa: CASSLDLVPGITEAFF
abundance: .; d_gene: TRBD2; j_gene: TRBJ2-7; v_gene: TRBV19; CDR3nt: TGTGCCAGTAGTACAGGACTAGCCGCCGTTTACGAGCAGTACTTC; CDR3aa: CASSTGLAAVYEQYF